This T cell receptor beta chain was profiled in a study of shared clonotypes between healthy human individuals. The CDR3 extends over 11 amino acids. V was pared by 6 bases and J by 2 bases, with 5 bases between. Germline CDR1 reads SNHLY; CDR2 reads FYNNEI. This table comes from immunoSEQ multiplex PCR, and its TCRdb copy is limited to in-frame clones, with some not included. The data contain some 2.3 million clones, just over 90% of them singletons. This clone has just a few counts. Its antigen remains unidentified. The same CDR3 is also encoded by other DNA sequences in this sample. Study-level findings and limits: Generally, naive subsets came out with larger estimated richness than memory subsets.

The specimen was naive CD4+ T cells from PBMCs. Subset denoted: CD45RA+ positively selected. The V gene is TRBV2, the J gene TRBJ2-7; D is uncertain. This receptor was identified in a young man in good health. Some clones in this sample may be carry-over from other donors' samples. The CDR3 coding sequence is TGTGCCAGCAGCCCCGCCTACGAGCAGTACTTC. Its translation is CASSPAYEQYF.